This TCR beta chain was found in a study of blood T cells in healthy people across ages. Broader study findings: Higher naive T cell percentage went strongly together with higher TCR beta diversity.

Regarding this clonotype: No antigen is known for it.

A second PCR, run for roughly 7 to 11 cycles, used a sample-barcoded 5' primer plus a J-beta primer mix. TCRdb processed the 5' RACE reads anew with MiXCR; each CDR3 protein has one entry. The repertoire holds some 1,000,000 distinct CDR3 sequences, with roughly a quarter as singletons. In germline, CDR1 is LGHNA, CDR2 YNFKEQ. V lost 1 base to trimming and J lost 4 bases; unmatched junction nucleotides: 5. The length of the CDR3 is 16 residues. These data also featured in a second study, about T cells of mothers and their children.

The source material was blood. The receptor was isolated from a girl aged 2-10 years in good health. The chain has TRBV4-2 and TRBJ2-3, with 10 bases identical to TRBD2. This CDR3 reads CASSQVRAGGPDTQYF. The CDR3, as DNA: TGTGCCAGCAGCCAAGTACGAGCGGGAGGGCCAGATACGCAGTATTTT.